Presented here are 25 T cell receptor beta chains from one specimen sequenced in a study of blood T cell repertoires in COVID-19. The data were produced by immunoSEQ multiplex PCR, yet TCRdb's version contains in-frame clones alone and is incomplete. The sample consists of 150,000 or so clones, approximately 80% of them appearing once. Sequenced input: peripheral blood. The receptors originated from a man in his 60s with acute or convalescent COVID-19.

This rearrangement joins TRBV3-1 (or the pseudogene TRBV3-2) to TRBJ2-3; a possible D gene is TRBD2 (6 bases). The CDR3 is made up of 14 amino acids. Trimming removed 2 bases from V and 4 bases from J, with 10 bases in between. Germline V gene sequence: CDR1 LGHDT, CDR2 YNNKEL (reference sequence). The CDR3 sequence: CASSQKSGADTQYF. The CDR3 DNA follows: TGTGCCAGCAGCCAAAAATCGGGGGCAGATACGCAGTATTTT.

This rearrangement joins TRBV2 to TRBJ2-7; D call uncertain. CDR3 length: 14 amino acids. The germline V gene has CDR1 SNHLY and CDR2 FYNNEI. V was shortened by 2 bases and J by 4 bases, with 12 bases between the two germline ends. CDR3 loop: CASSEWVLTYEQYF. Written as DNA, the CDR3 is TGTGCCAGCAGTGAATGGGTGTTGACTTACGAGCAGTACTTC.

The CDR3 region is CASSLALGTGSYEQYF. The CDR3 DNA follows: TGTGCCAGCAGCTTGGCGTTGGGGACAGGCTCCTACGAGCAGTACTTC. The chain is built from TRBV5-6 and TRBJ2-7; 8 bases agree with TRBD1. Trimming removed 0 bases from V and 0 bases from J; junction bases left unmatched: 5. The germline CDR1 and CDR2 sequences are SGHDT and YYEEEE. The CDR3 runs 16 residues.

The chain links TRBV6-5 to TRBJ1-6; weak D call: TRBD1 (5 bases). This CDR3 is 12 amino acids long. V lost 2 bases, J lost 10 bases, and 6 bases lay in between. Germline loops: CDR1 MNHEY, CDR2 SVGAGI. CDR3 bases: TGTGCCAGCAGTTACAGGGGATCACCCCTCCACTTT. It specifies CASSYRGSPLHF.

V gene TRBV2 combines with J gene TRBJ2-3; weak D call: TRBD2 (5 bases). The CDR3 runs 13 residues. CDR1 and CDR2 from the germline V gene are SNHLY and FYNNEI. V lost 8 bases and J lost 1, with 10 bases in between. The CDR3 loop is CASVLSGTDTQYF. CDR3 DNA: TGTGCCAGCGTGCTTAGCGGCACAGATACGCAGTATTTT.

This clone was recorded once. This chain uses TRBV11-2 with TRBJ2-4; TRBD2 might be the D (6 bases). Germline V lookup: CDR1 SGHAT, CDR2 FQNNGV. The CDR3 extends over 14 amino acids. Trimming pared 3 bases from V and 5 bases from J, leaving 11 bases between. In DNA form, the CDR3 reads TGTGCCAGCAGCTTTAGGACTACCCAAAACATTCAGTACTTC. As protein: CASSFRTTQNIQYF.

V is TRBV10-3 and J is TRBJ2-7, with D maybe TRBD1 (5 bases). Trimming took off 7 bases at V and 0 bases at J, with 13 bases between the two ends. Germline V CDR1 and CDR2: ENHRY, SYGVKD. The CDR3 runs 14 residues. CDR3 loop: CAINGAGLSYEQYF. In DNA form, the CDR3 reads TGTGCCATCAATGGGGCAGGGCTCTCCTACGAGCAGTACTTC.

The chain joins TRBV19 to TRBJ1-2; possible D gene TRBD1, 5 bases. Per the germline V gene, CDR1 is LNHDA and CDR2 is SQIVND (reference sequence). The V end lost 4 bases, the J end lost 3 bases, and 12 bases lay between the germline ends. The CDR3 runs to 14 residues. The CDR3 DNA sequence: TGTGCCAGTAGTACCAGGGACTCCGACTATGGCTACACCTTC. Translated, it gives CASSTRDSDYGYTF.

This sequence joins TRBV5-5 and TRBJ2-2; 7 nucleotides agree with TRBD1. V lost 0 bases, J lost 3 bases, and 2 bases stayed unmatched. The CDR3 runs 15 residues. Germline V gives CDR1 SGHKS, CDR2 YYEKEE (reference sequence). The CDR3 bases are TGTGCCAGCAGCTTGGGTCAGGGGGACACCGGGGAGCTGTTTTTT. Residues: CASSLGQGDTGELFF.

The chain links TRBV7-2 to TRBJ2-7; 9 bases align to TRBD2. Germline assignment: CDR1 SGHTA and CDR2 FQGNSA. V lost 1 base, J lost 0 bases, and 1 base stayed unmatched. The CDR3 loop spans 15 amino acids. The CDR3 loop reads CASSLVAGDSYEQYF. The CDR3 coding sequence is TGTGCCAGCAGCTTAGTAGCGGGGGACTCCTACGAGCAGTACTTC.

DNA of the CDR3: TGTGCCAGCAGCCCCCTTAGCCTGACTAGCGGGCCCTACGAGCAGTACTTC. Its translation: CASSPLSLTSGPYEQYF. The genes are TRBV7-2 and TRBJ2-7; 10 bases are shared with TRBD2. This CDR3 comprises 17 residues. V lost 5 bases, J lost 2 bases, and 12 bases stayed unmatched. Germline assignment: CDR1 SGHTA and CDR2 FQGNSA.

The chain carries TRBV9 and TRBJ1-6; the match to TRBD1 covers 7 bases. The CDR3 consists of 13 residues. Trimming took 8 bases from V and 10 from J; bases not matched to a gene: 9. Per germline, CDR1 SGDLS and CDR2 YYNGEE. The chain's CDR3 is CASSGGARSPLHF. DNA of the CDR3: TGTGCCAGTTCAGGGGGTGCACGGTCACCCCTCCACTTT.

The genes are TRBV10-2 and TRBJ1-5, with D perhaps TRBD1 (6 bases). CDR3 length: 12 residues. Looked up from germline, CDR1 is WSHSY and CDR2 is SAAADI. V was clipped by 3 bases and J by 10 bases, with 10 bases between them. The CDR3, as DNA: TGCGCCAGCAGTGAAGCGGGACAACCCCAGCATTTT. This sequence encodes CASSEAGQPQHF.

V gene TRBV24-1 combines with J gene TRBJ2-7; 7 nucleotides line up with TRBD1. The V gene end was trimmed by 3 bases and the J gene end by 1 base; junction bases not matched to a gene: 8. This CDR3 spans 16 amino acids. Germline CDR1 KGHDR, CDR2 SFDVKD. The DNA for the CDR3 is TGTGCCACCAGTGATATGACAGGGAGTTGGTCCTACGAGCAGTACTTC. Amino acids: CATSDMTGSWSYEQYF.

This clone was detected a few times. The chain recombines TRBV5-1 with TRBJ1-4; D perhaps matches TRBD1 (6 bases). Per the germline V gene, CDR1 is SGHRS and CDR2 is YFSETQ. The CDR3 consists of 14 residues. The V and J ends lost 4 bases and 0 bases respectively, with 7 bases between them. CDR3 sequence (DNA): TGCGCCAGCAGCGAGGGGGCAACTAATGAAAAACTGTTTTTT. It encodes CASSEGATNEKLFF.

This chain connects TRBV11-2 to TRBJ1-1, with 8 bases matching TRBD1. Losses at the gene ends were 5 bases for V and 0 bases for J; bases not matched to a gene: 5. The CDR3 runs 15 residues. Germline V CDR1 and CDR2: SGHAT, FQNNGV. DNA of the CDR3: TGTGCCAGCAGCCCACGGACAGGGATGAACACTGAAGCTTTCTTT. This translates into CASSPRTGMNTEAFF.

A few counts support this clone. The chain joins TRBV29-1 to TRBJ2-1, with 8 bases fitting TRBD1. Germline V gene data show CDR1 as SQVTM and CDR2 as ANQGSEA. The CDR3 is 10 residues long. The V and J ends lost 4 bases and 12 bases, in that order; junction bases with no gene match: 2. The chain's CDR3 is CSVGGQGQFF. CDR3 DNA: TGCAGCGTTGGCGGACAGGGGCAGTTCTTC.

This clone appeared once. The chain joins TRBV7-9 to TRBJ1-1, with a possible D match to TRBD1 (6 bases). The CDR3 runs to 19 residues. With 1 base removed from V and 3 bases from J, the gap between germline ends came to 24 bases. CDR1 and CDR2 from the germline V gene are SEHNR and FQNEAQ (reference sequence). CDR3 nucleotides: TGTGCCAGCAGCTTAGGTCTTCTTGGGGTACGGGGGGCAGACACTGAAGCTTTCTTT. Amino acid sequence: CASSLGLLGVRGADTEAFF.

This clone was observed a handful of times. The chain joins TRBV7-2 to TRBJ1-5; D perhaps matches TRBD1 (6 bases). V lost 5 bases to trimming and J lost 4 bases, with 12 bases between them. Germline values: CDR1 SGHTA, CDR2 FQGNSA. The CDR3 sequence is 14 residues long. Here the CDR3 reads CASSVQGFNQPQHF. CDR3 sequence (DNA): TGTGCCAGCAGCGTACAGGGATTTAATCAGCCCCAGCATTTT.

This clone was seen a handful of times. This rearrangement joins TRBV3-1 (or the pseudogene TRBV3-2) to TRBJ1-3, with D possibly matching TRBD1 (6 bases). V lost 3 bases, J lost 4 bases, and 22 bases lay in between. The germline gives CDR1 LGHDT, CDR2 YNNKEL (reference sequence). CDR3 length: 18 amino acids. CDR3 amino acids: CASSHPLDGGLSGNTIYF. Here the CDR3 DNA reads TGTGCCAGCAGCCACCCCCTCGACGGGGGGCTGTCAGGAAACACCATATATTTT.

The chain couples TRBV4-1 to TRBJ2-3; 10 bases match TRBD2. CDR1 and CDR2 (germline): MGHRA, YSYEKL. V shed 10 bases, J shed 2 bases, and the junction held 6 bases outside the gene matches. The CDR3 loop spans 14 amino acids. CDR3 loop: CATRTSGDTDTQYF. The CDR3 DNA reads as TGCGCCACTAGGACTAGCGGAGACACAGATACGCAGTATTTT.

This clone came up once. CDR3 nucleotide sequence: TGCGCCAGCAGCTCCGGCGGGACAGCCTCCTCCTACGAGCAGTACTTC. Its protein product is CASSSGGTASSYEQYF. V gene TRBV5-1 combines with J gene TRBJ2-7, with D possibly matching TRBD1 (7 bases). Germline V gives CDR1 SGHRS, CDR2 YFSETQ. Trimming took 3 bases from V and 0 from J, leaving 16 bases between them. The CDR3 has 16 amino acids.

For the CDR3, the DNA is TGTGCCAGCACCTTGGGACTAGCGGAGTCCTACGAGCAGTACTTC. Translated: CASTLGLAESYEQYF. The rearrangement links TRBV6-5 to TRBJ2-7, with TRBD2 matching 11 bases. J was trimmed by 1 base and V by 7 bases; bases with no gene match: 6. There are 15 residues in the CDR3. CDR1 and CDR2 (germline): MNHEY, SVGAGI.

The chain is built from TRBV27 and TRBJ1-4; tentatively, D is TRBD1 (5 bases). This CDR3 region has 17 residues. Germline V lookup: CDR1 MNHEY, CDR2 SMNVEV (reference sequence). Trimming shortened V by 0 bases and J by 0 bases, and 11 bases separated the two germline ends. Here the CDR3 DNA reads TGTGCCAGCAGTTTATCCTGGGGGAGGGCAACTAATGAAAAACTGTTTTTT. Translated: CASSLSWGRATNEKLFF.

The CDR3 DNA reads as TGTGCCAGTAGCTCGCAGGGGGCCACTCTCATCTATGGCTACACCTTC. This encodes CASSSQGATLIYGYTF. The chain uses TRBV19 and TRBJ1-2, with 8 bases aligning to TRBD1. This CDR3 region has 16 residues. V dropped 6 bases and J dropped 4; count of bases not matched to a gene: 13. Germline V gives CDR1 LNHDA, CDR2 SQIVND (reference sequence).